This T cell receptor beta chain was obtained from a study of STAT5B mutations in CD4+ large granular lymphocyte leukemia (dated by TCRdb to between 2021 and 2024). At the level of the whole study: Among the healthy controls, the CDR3 'QG' motif was associated with a particular HLA allele. Flow cytometry on FACSCanto II or FACSVerse confirmed that purified fractions exceeded 95% purity among lymphocytes. The study compared the TCRbeta repertoires of patients with CD4+ T-cell large granular lymphocyte leukemia against those of healthy blood donors. The paper's findings and limits, for the study overall: Data were not HLA-matched; higher clonality in CD4+ versus CD8+ T-LGLL could reflect the relatively small sample size. Main leukemic clonotypes were private to each patient, although roughly 26% appeared at low frequency in other patients' non-leukemic repertoires. Enrichment of TRBV06-family usage was observed among the top patient clones (8/27) relative to healthy controls (2/35). Compared with healthy CD4+ repertoires, CD4-sorted patient repertoires appeared more clonal, and this difference remained even after the putative leukemic clones were removed.

Inclusive of the bounding cysteine and phenylalanine, the CDR3 is 14 residues long. Only CDR3 DNA is held: 42 bases, read in frame from base 1. Trimming accounts for 6 bases at V and 4 bases at J, while the number of junction bases matched to no gene is 7. Based on the germline V gene, the CDR1 and CDR2 sequences are MNHEY and SVGAGI. Buffy coats from some 36 blood donors, supplied by the Finnish Red Cross blood service, were used as healthy controls. All TCR-sequenced material derived from peripheral blood: patient blood samples and healthy donor buffy coats. Peripheral blood mononuclear cells were isolated by Ficoll-Hypaque gradient centrifugation. CD4+ cells were magnetically purified from the buffy coats of healthy controls. Genomic DNA was extracted with the Gentra Puregene Cell and Tissue kit and quantified on a Qubit 2.0 fluorometer. About this clone: This clone's antigen is unknown. The record has no base qualities; no much larger clone is one base away.

The immunoSEQ assay at survey resolution was applied to genomic DNA for sequencing of TCRbeta rearrangements. Per the authors' processing: A lowest detectable productive clonotype frequency of 2.59 x 10-5 was observed in the TCR sequencing data. Only productive TCRbeta rearrangements, meaning sequences that were complete and in-frame, were kept for the analyses. Simpson clonality, calculated in the immunoSEQ Analyzer version 3.0, was used as the measure of sample clonality. Clones were grouped by frequency into very rare, small, medium, large (1-20%) or hyperexpanded (>20%) categories. Generation probabilities were estimated with OLGA 1.2.3, V-gene circos plots were generated with VDJtools, specificities were searched for in VDJdb, and CDR3 motifs were identified with GLIPH. The clones in this table, taken by TCRdb from immuneACCESS, are in-frame only. Not every clone is retained; where verified, under half of the shortfall comes from an unresolved V gene, and the cause of the rest is unknown. The V and J calls and clone size come from that table; D and trimming were worked out from the DNA. The sample has more than 30,000 clones on record, roughly 71% of them singletons. Around 2.5% of the sample is in the top ten clones.

The sample taken for sequencing was CD4+ T cells from blood buffy coats. The sequence links TRBV6-5 to TRBJ2-7, with 9 bases aligning to TRBD1. The clonotype originates from a human donor in good health. The nucleotide sequence is TGTGCCAGCAGCCGCACAGGGGGCTCATACGAGCAGTACTTC. The encoded protein is CASSRTGGSYEQYF.